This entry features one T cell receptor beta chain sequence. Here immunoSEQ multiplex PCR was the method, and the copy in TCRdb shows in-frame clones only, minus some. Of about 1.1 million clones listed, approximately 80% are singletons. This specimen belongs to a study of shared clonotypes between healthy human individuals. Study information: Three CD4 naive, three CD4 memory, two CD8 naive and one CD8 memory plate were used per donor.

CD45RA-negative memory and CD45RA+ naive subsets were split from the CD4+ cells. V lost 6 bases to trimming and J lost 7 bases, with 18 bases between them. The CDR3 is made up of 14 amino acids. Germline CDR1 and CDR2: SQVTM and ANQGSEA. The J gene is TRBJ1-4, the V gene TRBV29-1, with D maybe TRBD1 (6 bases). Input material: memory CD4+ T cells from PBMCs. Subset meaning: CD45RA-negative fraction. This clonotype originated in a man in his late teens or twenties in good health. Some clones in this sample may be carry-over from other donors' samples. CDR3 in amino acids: CSVLVDSAAEKLFF. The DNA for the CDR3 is TGCAGCGTCCTTGTGGACAGCGCAGCTGAAAAACTGTTTTTT. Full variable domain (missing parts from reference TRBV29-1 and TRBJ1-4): SAVISQKPSRDICQRGTSLTIQCQVDSQVTMMFWYRQQPGQSLTLIATANQGSEATYESGFVIDKFPISRPNLTFSTLTVSNMSPEDSSIYLCSVLVDSAAEKLFFGSGTQLSVL.